The 31 T cell receptor beta chains below all came from one sample that was sequenced in a study of blood T cell repertoires in COVID-19. Here immunoSEQ multiplex PCR was the method, and the copy in TCRdb shows in-frame clones only, minus some. Among 250,000 to 350,000 clones listed, 85% to 90% were seen once. Sequenced input: PBMCs or T cells enriched from blood (not recorded which). All receptors derive from a woman between 45 and 60 years old who had been exposed to COVID-19.

V usage is TRBV7-6 and J usage is TRBJ1-2, with a possible D match to TRBD1 (5 bases). Trimming shortened V by 2 bases and J by 4 bases, and 11 bases separated the two germline ends. CDR1 SGHVS and CDR2 FNYEAQ come from the germline V gene. CDR3 length equals 14 residues. The CDR3 nucleotides are TGTGCCAGCAGCTTAATGACCCAGGGCTATGGCTACACCTTC. As protein: CASSLMTQGYGYTF.

The J gene is TRBJ2-2, the V gene TRBV7-2, with TRBD2 as a possible D gene (5 bases). The CDR3 is 17 residues long. The V and J ends lost 3 bases and 1 base respectively, with 15 bases between them. The germline V gene encodes CDR1 SGHTA and CDR2 FQGNSA. The CDR3 DNA reads as TGTGCCAGCAGCTTCCGGGCGGGCGCGGGGAACACCGGGGAGCTGTTTTTT. It translates to CASSFRAGAGNTGELFF. Combining the CDR3 with reference TRBV7-2 and TRBJ2-2 gives the whole variable domain GAGVSQSPSNKVTEKGKDVELRCDPISGHTALYWYRQSLGQGLEFLIYFQGNSAPDKSGLPSDRFSAERTGGSVSTLTIQRTQQEDSAVYLCASSFRAGAGNTGELFFGEGSRLTVL.

This sequence joins TRBV6-6 and TRBJ2-1; 8 positions match TRBD1. CDR1 is MNHNY and CDR2 is SVGAGI in the germline V gene (reference sequence). This CDR3 spans 13 amino acids. V shed 5 bases, J shed 6 bases, and the junction held 3 bases outside the gene matches. This CDR3 reads CASSATGGNEQFF. The DNA of the CDR3 is TGTGCCAGCAGTGCAACAGGGGGCAATGAGCAGTTCTTC.

V and J are TRBV9 and TRBJ2-3; a possible D gene is TRBD2 (5 bases). The CDR3 is made up of 17 amino acids. Trimming stripped 3 bases from V and 2 bases from J, with 19 bases between. The germline V gene encodes CDR1 SGDLS and CDR2 YYNGEE. This CDR3 is CASSEGSAWTYTDTQYF. CDR3 DNA sequence: TGTGCCAGCAGCGAGGGTTCGGCGTGGACTTACACAGATACGCAGTATTTT.

The chain recombines TRBV19 with TRBJ2-5, with 13 bases matching TRBD2. From germline, CDR1 is LNHDA and CDR2 SQIVND (reference sequence). J lost 4 bases, V lost 5 bases, and 10 bases had no gene match. The CDR3 is 17 amino acids. In DNA form, the CDR3 reads TGTGCCAGTAGTGCCCTCACTAGCGGGGGGGCTCGAGAGACCCAGTACTTC. Protein product: CASSALTSGGARETQYF.

V usage is TRBV3-1 (or the pseudogene TRBV3-2) and J usage is TRBJ2-5, with 8 bases fitting TRBD2. In germline, CDR1 is LGHDT, CDR2 YNNKEL (reference sequence). This CDR3 contains 18 residues. V trimming: 5 bases; J trimming: 0 bases; junction bases outside the gene matches: 14. In DNA form, the CDR3 reads TGTGCCAGCAGCTGGGCTAGCGGGCCTGCCTCGTACCAAGAGACCCAGTACTTC. Translating gives CASSWASGPASYQETQYF.

This chain joins TRBV7-8 and TRBJ1-2; tentative D call: TRBD1 (6 bases). Germline CDR1 reads SGHVS; CDR2 reads FQNEAQ. The CDR3 consists of 15 residues. V was shortened by 2 bases and J by 4 bases, with 14 bases between the two germline ends. The CDR3 sequence is CASSLPNREGYGYTF. The CDR3 DNA follows: TGTGCCAGCAGCTTACCCAACAGGGAAGGCTATGGCTACACCTTC.

This clone appeared once. V is TRBV10-3 and J is TRBJ2-3; 9 bases map to TRBD2. This CDR3 is built from 14 residues. V lost 7 bases, J lost 6 bases, and 8 bases stayed unmatched. CDR1 and CDR2 from the germline V gene are ENHRY and SYGVKD. CDR3 sequence: CAINGGGASDTQYF. The CDR3 DNA is TGTGCCATCAACGGCGGGGGGGCTTCGGATACGCAGTATTTT.

The chain carries TRBV4-1 and TRBJ1-1, with D uncertain. The germline V gene has CDR1 MGHRA and CDR2 YSYEKL. V gave up 4 bases and J gave up 10 bases, with 13 bases separating them. The CDR3 is 12 residues long. The CDR3 DNA reads TGCGCCAGCAGCCCCAACCCCGGTCTAGCTTTCTTT. Amino acids: CASSPNPGLAFF.

V and J are TRBV6-5 and TRBJ1-1; TRBD1 agrees at 11 bases. The trim removed 6 bases at V and 4 bases at J, leaving 7 bases unmatched. This CDR3 is 15 amino acids long. From germline, CDR1 is MNHEY and CDR2 SVGAGI. The CDR3, as DNA: TGTGCCAGCAGCTGGACAGGGGGCATCGGCACTGAAGCTTTCTTT. It yields the protein CASSWTGGIGTEAFF.

The chain couples TRBV5-6 to TRBJ2-7; D is ambiguous. The V end lost 5 bases, the J end lost 3 bases, and 18 bases lay between the germline ends. CDR1 and CDR2 from the germline V gene are SGHDT and YYEEEE. The CDR3 sequence is 15 residues long. CDR3 DNA sequence: TGTGCCAGCAGTGAACCTACAAGCGCCAACTACGAGCAGTACTTC. As protein: CASSEPTSANYEQYF.

The rearrangement uses TRBV6-5 and TRBJ2-1, with a weak D call TRBD1 (6 bases). The CDR3 is 14 residues long. Trimming left V 8 bases short and J 3 bases short, with 14 bases between. Looked up from germline, CDR1 is MNHEY and CDR2 is SVGAGI. The CDR3 coding sequence is TGTGCCAGCGCCCCACAGGGTTTCTACAATGAGCAGTTCTTC. Its protein is CASAPQGFYNEQFF.

Only one count was recorded for this clone. This rearrangement joins TRBV6-5 to TRBJ1-3; the D gene is possibly TRBD1 (6 bases). CDR1 MNHEY and CDR2 SVGAGI come from the germline V gene. V was shortened by 4 bases and J by 2 bases, with 9 bases between the two germline ends. There are 14 residues in the CDR3. The CDR3 DNA is TGTGCCAGCAGTTTAGGGGGGGCTGGAAACACCATATATTTT. Amino acid sequence: CASSLGGAGNTIYF.

The chain combines TRBV5-1 with TRBJ2-3; D is possibly TRBD2 (5 bases). The CDR3 totals 13 residues. Between the trimmed V and J ends, which lost 8 bases and 2 bases, there was a span of 12 bases. The germline gives CDR1 SGHRS, CDR2 YFSETQ. In DNA form, the CDR3 reads TGCGCCAGTAGGACTCCACACACAGATACGCAGTATTTT. Encoded protein: CASRTPHTDTQYF.

This clone was detected only a few times. The chain recombines TRBV30 with TRBJ1-2; no clear D. Germline CDR1 is GTSNPN and CDR2 is SVGIG (reference sequence). The CDR3 has 11 residues. The V end was cut by 3 bases, the J end by 5 bases, with 7 bases between. CDR3 in amino acids: CAWSYPYGYTF. CDR3 bases: TGTGCCTGGAGCTACCCATATGGCTACACCTTC.

CDR3 coding DNA: TGTGCCAGCTCACCAATCGTCCACACCGGGGAGCTGTTTTTT. This sequence encodes CASSPIVHTGELFF. J is TRBJ2-2 and V is TRBV18, with D uncertain. V lost 2 bases, J lost 3 bases, and 7 bases lay in between. Germline loops: CDR1 KGHSH, CDR2 LQKENI. The CDR3 length is 14 residues.

The chain is built from TRBV14 and TRBJ1-6; TRBD1 matches at 7 bases. V shed 4 bases and J 9 bases; nucleotides not matched to a gene: 9. This CDR3 contains 15 residues. CDR1 is SGHDN, CDR2 FVKESK, per germline. CDR3 sequence (DNA): TGTGCCAGCAGCCCGCACACAGGGGTGGCTTCACCCCTCCACTTT. This gives the protein CASSPHTGVASPLHF.

The chain carries TRBV29-1 and TRBJ2-7; D is possibly TRBD2 (6 bases). The CDR3 has 15 residues. The germline V gene has CDR1 SQVTM and CDR2 ANQGSEA. The germline V and J ends were trimmed by 6 bases and 6 bases, with 24 bases remaining between them. The CDR3 DNA is TGCAGCGTCGCCGGGACGGCGGACTACGGGCTCGAGCAGTACTTC. This sequence encodes CSVAGTADYGLEQYF.

The gene calls are TRBV3-1 (or the pseudogene TRBV3-2) and TRBJ1-2; 9 positions match TRBD1. The CDR3 totals 18 residues. V lost 0 bases to trimming and J lost 4 bases; unmatched junction nucleotides: 12. The germline V gene has CDR1 LGHDT and CDR2 YNNKEL (reference sequence). DNA for the CDR3: TGTGCCAGCAGCCAAGATGGGACAGGGCGACAACTAGGCTATGGCTACACCTTC. Its protein is CASSQDGTGRQLGYGYTF.

This chain links TRBV27 with TRBJ1-1, with 9 positions matching TRBD1. The CDR3 covers 15 residues. Germline-derived CDR1 and CDR2 are MNHEY and SMNVEV (reference sequence). V shed 9 bases, J shed 2 bases, and the junction held 10 bases outside the gene matches. CDR3 bases: TGTGCCAGTGGTCCCGACAGGGGGTACAACACTGAAGCTTTCTTT. Translating gives CASGPDRGYNTEAFF.

The V and J genes are TRBV5-1 and TRBJ2-3; TRBD2 matches 11 bases. The CDR3 extends over 16 amino acids. The V gene's germline CDR1 is SGHRS and CDR2 YFSETQ. Trimming removed 4 bases from V and 6 bases from J; junction bases left unmatched: 10. The CDR3 DNA reads as TGCGCCAGCAGCACCACTACTAGCGGGGGTGACGATACGCAGTATTTT. This sequence encodes CASSTTTSGGDDTQYF.

J is TRBJ2-5 and V is TRBV7-9; 9 nucleotides agree with TRBD2. CDR3 length: 16 amino acids. Trimming took 0 bases from V and 5 from J; bases not matched to a gene: 7. CDR1 and CDR2 (germline): SEHNR, FQNEAQ (reference sequence). CDR3 DNA sequence: TGTGCCAGCAGCTTAGCACGCGGGGGGGCCGCGGAGACCCAGTACTTC. It translates to CASSLARGGAAETQYF. The variable domain in full, with the rest retrieved from reference TRBV7-9 and TRBJ2-5, is DTGVSQNPRHKITKRGQNVTFRCDPISEHNRLYWYRQTLGQGPEFLTYFQNEAQLEKSRLLSDRFSAERPKGSFSTLEIQRTEQGDSAMYLCASSLARGGAAETQYFGPGTRLLVL.

The V call is TRBV7-2, the J call TRBJ1-2; 7 nucleotides align to TRBD1. CDR1 and CDR2 from the germline V gene are SGHTA and FQGNSA. Trimming removed 6 bases from V and 0 bases from J; junction bases left unmatched: 7. The CDR3 is 15 amino acids. Here the CDR3 DNA reads TGTGCCAGCAGTCAGGGGGGCAATCCTAACTATGGCTACACCTTC. Its protein is CASSQGGNPNYGYTF. The full variable domain, with the rest looked up from reference TRBV7-2 and TRBJ1-2, is GAGVSQSPSNKVTEKGKDVELRCDPISGHTALYWYRQSLGQGLEFLIYFQGNSAPDKSGLPSDRFSAERTGGSVSTLTIQRTQQEDSAVYLCASSQGGNPNYGYTFGSGTRLTVV.

The CDR3 loop is CASSDTGGAFYGYTF. The DNA of the CDR3 is TGTGCCAGCAGCGATACAGGGGGCGCTTTCTATGGCTACACCTTC. This sequence joins TRBV2 and TRBJ1-2, with 9 bases lining up with TRBD1. The CDR3 contains 15 residues. V shed 6 bases, J shed 4 bases, and the junction held 9 bases outside the gene matches. The V gene's germline CDR1 is SNHLY and CDR2 FYNNEI.

The rearrangement joins TRBV9 to TRBJ2-4; D ambiguous. Between the trimmed V and J ends, which lost 4 bases and 0 bases, there was a span of 8 bases. The CDR3 runs 14 residues. Germline V gene lookup returns CDR1 SGDLS and CDR2 YYNGEE. The chain's CDR3 is CASSSGLAKNIQYF. The DNA of the CDR3 is TGTGCCAGCAGCTCAGGCTTAGCCAAAAACATTCAGTACTTC.

The chain recombines TRBV10-3 with TRBJ1-5; 8 nucleotides align to TRBD1. The V gene's germline CDR1 is ENHRY and CDR2 SYGVKD. V trimming: 5 bases; J trimming: 1 base; junction bases outside the gene matches: 4. CDR3 length equals 15 residues. CDR3 loop: CAISSQGASNQPQHF. The CDR3, as DNA: TGTGCCATCAGTTCGCAGGGGGCGAGCAATCAGCCCCAGCATTTT.

This clone was seen only once. The CDR3 loop is CASSPMGQKAFF. CDR3 coding DNA: TGCGCCAGCAGCCCAATGGGGCAGAAGGCTTTCTTT. The V and J genes are TRBV5-1 and TRBJ1-1; weak D call: TRBD1 (5 bases). The CDR3 is 12 amino acids. CDR1 is SGHRS and CDR2 is YFSETQ in the germline V gene. V lost 4 bases to trimming and J lost 11 bases, with 15 bases between them.

The rearrangement joins TRBV20-1 to TRBJ2-1, with D possibly TRBD2 on 6 matching bases. CDR3 length: 11 amino acids. Trimming took off 6 bases at V and 12 bases at J, with 15 bases between the two ends. Germline V gene sequence: CDR1 DFQATT, CDR2 SNEGSKA (reference sequence). The CDR3 loop is CSAVRDLSQFF. Written as DNA, the CDR3 is TGCAGTGCGGTACGGGACTTGTCGCAGTTCTTC.

CDR3 DNA: TGTGCCAGCAGCCAAGAGGGACAGGCCGAGCAGTACTTC. Translation: CASSQEGQAEQYF. The chain employs TRBV3-1 (or the pseudogene TRBV3-2) and TRBJ2-7; 8 bases map to TRBD1. V gave up 0 bases and J gave up 6 bases; unmatched junction bases: 1. Germline V gives CDR1 LGHDT, CDR2 YNNKEL (reference sequence). The CDR3 totals 13 residues.

The chain couples TRBV30 to TRBJ1-6, with D maybe TRBD1 (6 bases). Per germline, CDR1 GTSNPN and CDR2 SVGIG (reference sequence). V lost 0 bases and J lost 7, with 10 bases in between. This CDR3 region has 14 residues. The CDR3 spells CAWSVQGTNSPLHF. The DNA of the CDR3 is TGTGCCTGGAGTGTACAGGGCACGAATTCACCCCTCCACTTT.

The chain employs TRBV5-1 and TRBJ2-7, with a possible D match to TRBD1 (6 bases). The length of the CDR3 is 14 residues. V was cut by 2 bases and J by 3 bases, with 12 bases left in between. CDR1 is SGHRS, CDR2 YFSETQ, per germline. The CDR3 DNA is TGCGCCAGCAGCTTTACGGGACAAAACTACGAGCAGTACTTC. Residues: CASSFTGQNYEQYF.